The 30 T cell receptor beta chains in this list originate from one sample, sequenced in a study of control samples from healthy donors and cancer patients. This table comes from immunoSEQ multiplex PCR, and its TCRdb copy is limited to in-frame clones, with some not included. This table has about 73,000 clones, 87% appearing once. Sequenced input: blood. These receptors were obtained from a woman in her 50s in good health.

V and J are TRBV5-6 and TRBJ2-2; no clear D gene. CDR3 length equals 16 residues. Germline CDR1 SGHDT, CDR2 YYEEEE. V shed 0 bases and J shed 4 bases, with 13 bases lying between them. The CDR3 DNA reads TGTGCCAGCAGCTTGGCGGCACATAGGGTCACCGGGGAGCTGTTTTTT. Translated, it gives CASSLAAHRVTGELFF.

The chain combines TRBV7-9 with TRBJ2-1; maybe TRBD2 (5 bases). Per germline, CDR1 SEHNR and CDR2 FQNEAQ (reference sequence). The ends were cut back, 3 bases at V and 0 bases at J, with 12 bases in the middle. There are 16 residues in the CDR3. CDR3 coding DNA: TGTGCCAGCAGCTTCCAACCCGGGATCTCCTACAATGAGCAGTTCTTC. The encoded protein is CASSFQPGISYNEQFF.

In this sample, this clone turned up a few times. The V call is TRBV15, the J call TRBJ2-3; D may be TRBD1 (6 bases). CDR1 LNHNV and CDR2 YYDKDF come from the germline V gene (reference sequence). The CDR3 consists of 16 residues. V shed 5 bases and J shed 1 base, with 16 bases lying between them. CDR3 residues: CATSGVRDTRTDTQYF. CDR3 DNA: TGTGCCACCAGCGGCGTCCGGGACACCCGCACAGATACGCAGTATTTT.

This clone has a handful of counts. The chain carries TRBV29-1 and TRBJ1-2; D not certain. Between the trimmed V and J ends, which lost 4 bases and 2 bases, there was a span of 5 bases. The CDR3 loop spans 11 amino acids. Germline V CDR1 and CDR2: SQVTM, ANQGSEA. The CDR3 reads CSVGGNYGYTF. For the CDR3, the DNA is TGCAGCGTTGGCGGGAACTATGGCTACACCTTC.

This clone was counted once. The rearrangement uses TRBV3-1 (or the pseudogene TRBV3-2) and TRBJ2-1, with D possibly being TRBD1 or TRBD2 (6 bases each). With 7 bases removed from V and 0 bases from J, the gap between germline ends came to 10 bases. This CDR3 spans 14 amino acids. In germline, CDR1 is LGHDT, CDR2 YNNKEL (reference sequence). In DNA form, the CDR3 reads TGTGCCAGCAAAGGGGGGAGCTCCTACAATGAGCAGTTCTTC. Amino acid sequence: CASKGGSSYNEQFF.

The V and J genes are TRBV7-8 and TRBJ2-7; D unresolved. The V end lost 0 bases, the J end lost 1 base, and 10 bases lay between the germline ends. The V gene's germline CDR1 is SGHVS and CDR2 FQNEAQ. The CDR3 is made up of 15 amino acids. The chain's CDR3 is CASSLARAFSYEQYF. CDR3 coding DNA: TGTGCCAGCAGCTTAGCTAGGGCTTTTTCCTACGAGCAGTACTTC.

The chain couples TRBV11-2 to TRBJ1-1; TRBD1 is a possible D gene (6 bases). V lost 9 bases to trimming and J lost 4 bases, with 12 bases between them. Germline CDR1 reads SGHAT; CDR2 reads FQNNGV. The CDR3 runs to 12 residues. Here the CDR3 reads CASTQGPTEAFF. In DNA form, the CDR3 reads TGTGCCAGTACACAGGGCCCCACTGAAGCTTTCTTT.

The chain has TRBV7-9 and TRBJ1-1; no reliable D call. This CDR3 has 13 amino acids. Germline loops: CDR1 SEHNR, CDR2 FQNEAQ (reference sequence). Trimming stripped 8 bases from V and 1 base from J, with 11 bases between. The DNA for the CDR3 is TGTGCCAGCGCGGCCTCCGCGAACACTGAAGCTTTCTTT. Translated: CASAASANTEAFF.

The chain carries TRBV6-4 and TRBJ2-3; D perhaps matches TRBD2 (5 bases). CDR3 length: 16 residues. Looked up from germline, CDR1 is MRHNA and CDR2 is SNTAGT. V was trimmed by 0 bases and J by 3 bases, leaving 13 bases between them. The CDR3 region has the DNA TGTGCCAGCAGTGACTCGGGTGGGAGTGGGACAGATACGCAGTATTTT. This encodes CASSDSGGSGTDTQYF.

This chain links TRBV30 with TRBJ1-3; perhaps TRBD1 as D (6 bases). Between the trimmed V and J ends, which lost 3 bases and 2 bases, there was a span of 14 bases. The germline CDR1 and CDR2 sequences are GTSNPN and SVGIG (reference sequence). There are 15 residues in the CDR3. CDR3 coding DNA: TGTGCCTGGAGACTCGGACAGTCTGCTGGAAACACCATATATTTT. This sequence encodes CAWRLGQSAGNTIYF.

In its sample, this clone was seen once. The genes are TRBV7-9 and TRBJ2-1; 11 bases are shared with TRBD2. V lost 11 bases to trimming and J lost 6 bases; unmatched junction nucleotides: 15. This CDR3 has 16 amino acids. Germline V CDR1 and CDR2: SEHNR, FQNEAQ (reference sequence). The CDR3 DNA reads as TGTGCCCCCCTCCGCCCCACTAGCGGGAGTGGCAATGAGCAGTTCTTC. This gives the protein CAPLRPTSGSGNEQFF.

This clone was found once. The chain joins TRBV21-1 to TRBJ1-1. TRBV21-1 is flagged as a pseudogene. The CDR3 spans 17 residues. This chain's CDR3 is CASSKGGPGPLPHEAFF. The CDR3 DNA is TGTGCCAGCAGCAAAGGAGGGCCGGGACCCCTACCCCATGAAGCTTTCTTT.

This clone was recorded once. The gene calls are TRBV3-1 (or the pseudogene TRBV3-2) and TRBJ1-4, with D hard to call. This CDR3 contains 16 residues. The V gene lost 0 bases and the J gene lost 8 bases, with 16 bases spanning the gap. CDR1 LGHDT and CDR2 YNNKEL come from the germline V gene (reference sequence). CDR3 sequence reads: CASSQDLTSLREKLFF. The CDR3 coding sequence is TGTGCCAGCAGCCAAGATTTAACCTCATTAAGGGAAAAACTGTTTTTT.

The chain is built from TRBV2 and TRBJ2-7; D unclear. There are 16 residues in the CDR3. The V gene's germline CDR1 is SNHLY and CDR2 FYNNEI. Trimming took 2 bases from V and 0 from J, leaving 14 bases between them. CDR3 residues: CASSERVTTDSYEQYF. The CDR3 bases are TGTGCCAGCAGTGAAAGGGTTACGACTGACTCCTACGAGCAGTACTTC. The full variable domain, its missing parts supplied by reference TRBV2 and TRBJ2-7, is EPEVTQTPSHQVTQMGQEVILRCVPISNHLYFYWYRQILGQKVEFLVSFYNNEISEKSEIFDDQFSVERPDGSNFTLKIRSTKLEDSAMYFCASSERVTTDSYEQYFGPGTRLTVT.

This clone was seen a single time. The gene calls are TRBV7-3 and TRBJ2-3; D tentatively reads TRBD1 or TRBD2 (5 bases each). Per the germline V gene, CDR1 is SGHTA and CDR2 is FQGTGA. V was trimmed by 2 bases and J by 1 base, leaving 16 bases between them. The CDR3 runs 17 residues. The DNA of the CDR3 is TGTGCCAGCAGCTTACCAGTGAGGGGAGAGGGCACAGATACGCAGTATTTT. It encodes CASSLPVRGEGTDTQYF.

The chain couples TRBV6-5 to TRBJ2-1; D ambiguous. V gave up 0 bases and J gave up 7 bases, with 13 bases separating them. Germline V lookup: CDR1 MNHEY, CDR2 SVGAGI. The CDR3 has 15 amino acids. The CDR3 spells CASSYSNSQSNEQFF. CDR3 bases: TGTGCCAGCAGTTACTCGAATTCCCAATCGAATGAGCAGTTCTTC.

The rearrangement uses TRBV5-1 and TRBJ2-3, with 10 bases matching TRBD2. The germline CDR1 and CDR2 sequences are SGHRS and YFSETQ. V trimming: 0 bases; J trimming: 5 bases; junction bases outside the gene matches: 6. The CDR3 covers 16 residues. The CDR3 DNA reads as TGCGCCAGCAGCTTGGGGACTAGCGGACAACAAGATACGCAGTATTTT. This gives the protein CASSLGTSGQQDTQYF.

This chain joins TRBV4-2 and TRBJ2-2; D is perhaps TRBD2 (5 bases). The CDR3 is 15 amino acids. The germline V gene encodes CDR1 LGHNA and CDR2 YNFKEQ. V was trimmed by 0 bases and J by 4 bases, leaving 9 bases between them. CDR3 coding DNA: TGTGCCAGCAGCCAAGAAAGGCGGGCCACCGGGGAGCTGTTTTTT. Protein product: CASSQERRATGELFF.

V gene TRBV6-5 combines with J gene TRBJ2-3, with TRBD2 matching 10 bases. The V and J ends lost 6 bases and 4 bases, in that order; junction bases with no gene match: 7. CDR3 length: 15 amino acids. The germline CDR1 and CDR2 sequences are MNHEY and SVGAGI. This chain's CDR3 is CASRLAGAVADTQYF. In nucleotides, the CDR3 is TGTGCCAGCAGGCTAGCGGGAGCGGTGGCAGATACGCAGTATTTT.

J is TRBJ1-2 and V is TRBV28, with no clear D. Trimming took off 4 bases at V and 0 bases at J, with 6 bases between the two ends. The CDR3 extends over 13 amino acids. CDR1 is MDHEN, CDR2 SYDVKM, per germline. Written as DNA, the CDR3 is TGTGCCAGCAGTTCGAGCTCTAACTATGGCTACACCTTC. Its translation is CASSSSSNYGYTF.

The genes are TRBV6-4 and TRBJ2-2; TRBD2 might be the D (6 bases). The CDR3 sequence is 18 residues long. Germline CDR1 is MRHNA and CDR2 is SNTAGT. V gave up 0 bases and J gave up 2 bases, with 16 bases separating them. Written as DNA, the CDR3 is TGTGCCAGCAGTGACTCTGCGGGGATATACCCTAACACCGGGGAGCTGTTTTTT. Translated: CASSDSAGIYPNTGELFF.

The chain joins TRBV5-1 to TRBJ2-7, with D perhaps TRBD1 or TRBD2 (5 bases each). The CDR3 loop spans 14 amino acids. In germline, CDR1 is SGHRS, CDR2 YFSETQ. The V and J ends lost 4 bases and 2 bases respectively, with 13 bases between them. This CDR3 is CASSPRDATYEQYF. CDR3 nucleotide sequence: TGCGCCAGCAGCCCCCGGGACGCAACCTACGAGCAGTACTTC. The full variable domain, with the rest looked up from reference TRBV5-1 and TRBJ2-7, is KAGVTQTPRYLIKTRGQQVTLSCSPISGHRSVSWYQQTPGQGLQFLFEYFSETQRNKGNFPGRFSGRQFSNSRSEMNVSTLELGDSALYLCASSPRDATYEQYFGPGTRLTVT.

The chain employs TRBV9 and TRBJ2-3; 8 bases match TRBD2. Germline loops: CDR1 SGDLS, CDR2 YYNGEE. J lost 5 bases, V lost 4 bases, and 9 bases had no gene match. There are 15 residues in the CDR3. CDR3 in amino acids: CASSHGAGEEDTQYF. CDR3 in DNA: TGTGCCAGCAGCCATGGAGCGGGAGAGGAAGATACGCAGTATTTT.

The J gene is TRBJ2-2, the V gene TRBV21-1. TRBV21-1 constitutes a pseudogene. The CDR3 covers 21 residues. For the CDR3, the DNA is TGTGCCAGCAGCAATTCGGTCGCCGGGACCGATTTTTTCGCGAACACCGGGGAGCTGTTTTTT. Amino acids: CASSNSVAGTDFFANTGELFF.

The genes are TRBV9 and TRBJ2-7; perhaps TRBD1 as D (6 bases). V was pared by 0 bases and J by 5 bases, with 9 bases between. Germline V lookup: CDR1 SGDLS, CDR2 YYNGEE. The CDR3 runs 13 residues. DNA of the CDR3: TGTGCCAGCAGCGTAGGGTCAGGGGACGAGCAGTACTTC. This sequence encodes CASSVGSGDEQYF.

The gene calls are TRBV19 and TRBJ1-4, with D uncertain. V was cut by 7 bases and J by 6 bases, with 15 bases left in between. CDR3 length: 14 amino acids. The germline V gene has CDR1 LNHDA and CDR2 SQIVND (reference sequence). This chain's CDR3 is CASTRTEIDEKLFF. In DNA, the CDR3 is TGTGCCAGTACCCGGACGGAGATTGATGAAAAACTGTTTTTT.

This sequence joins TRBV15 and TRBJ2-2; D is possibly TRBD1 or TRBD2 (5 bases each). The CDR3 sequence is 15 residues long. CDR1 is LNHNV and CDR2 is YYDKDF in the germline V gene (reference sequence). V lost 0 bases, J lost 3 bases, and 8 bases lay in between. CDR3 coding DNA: TGTGCCACCAGCAGAGAGGGGGAGTACACCGGGGAGCTGTTTTTT. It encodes CATSREGEYTGELFF.

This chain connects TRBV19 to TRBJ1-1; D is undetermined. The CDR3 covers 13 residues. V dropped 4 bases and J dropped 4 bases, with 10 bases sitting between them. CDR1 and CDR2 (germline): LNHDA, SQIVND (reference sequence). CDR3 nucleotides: TGTGCCAGTAGTACCCAACGGGGCACTGAAGCTTTCTTT. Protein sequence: CASSTQRGTEAFF.

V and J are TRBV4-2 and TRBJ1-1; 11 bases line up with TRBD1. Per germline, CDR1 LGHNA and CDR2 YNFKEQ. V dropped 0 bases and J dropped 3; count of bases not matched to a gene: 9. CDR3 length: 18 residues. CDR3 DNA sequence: TGTGCCAGCAGCCAAGAAGGGACAGGGGGTGGATGGGACACTGAAGCTTTCTTT. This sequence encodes CASSQEGTGGGWDTEAFF.

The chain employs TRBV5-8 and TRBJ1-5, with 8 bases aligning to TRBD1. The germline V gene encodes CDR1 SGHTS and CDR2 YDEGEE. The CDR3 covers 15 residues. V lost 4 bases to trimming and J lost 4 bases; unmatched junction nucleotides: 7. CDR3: CASSPTGVPNQPQHF. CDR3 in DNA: TGTGCCAGCAGCCCGACAGGGGTCCCGAATCAGCCCCAGCATTTT.